Sequencing of this TCR beta chain was carried out in a study of blood T cell repertoires in COVID-19. Overall study context: COVID-19 samples collected from the United States, Italy and Spain covered acute and convalescent phases. From T cells, B-cell-depleted T cells, or PBMCs came the material, which was cDNA or gDNA.

Source study methods: Amplifying reference gene primers gave estimates of nucleated cell counts. TCRdb keeps only in-frame clones here, not all; method: immunoSEQ multiplex PCR. Clone size and V and J calls were adopted from that table, with D and trimming inferred from the DNA. Here the sample spans around 130,000 clones, 90% being singletons. The specimen sequenced was peripheral blood. The clonotype was recovered from a man over 45 with active COVID-19.

CDR3 in DNA: TGTGCCAGCAGCGTAGGGACAGTCAGCACAGATACGCAGTATTTT. Protein product: CASSVGTVSTDTQYF. The V gene is TRBV7-9, the J gene TRBJ2-3, with 7 positions matching TRBD1. Unmatched junction bases numbered 5, after V lost 5 bases and J lost 0 bases. This CDR3 region has 15 residues. Germline V CDR1 and CDR2: SEHNR, FQNEAQ (reference sequence).